These 26 T cell receptor beta chains came from one sample sequenced in a study of metastatic and nonmetastatic thyroid tumors. Thyroid surgery was performed in patients who had received no treatment beforehand. Via MiXCR, TCRdb re-called the PCR reads. The repertoire holds 23,000 or so clones, with 20% to 25% as singletons. The source material was blood. The source is a male donor with papillary thyroid cancer or a benign thyroid nodule (not recorded which). Some clones in this sample may be carry-over from other donors' samples.

This clone was picked up many times. This chain joins TRBV20-1 and TRBJ2-7; possibly TRBD1 for D (5 bases). The CDR3 consists of 11 residues. The germline V gene encodes CDR1 DFQATT and CDR2 SNEGSKA (reference sequence). Trimming stripped 3 bases from V and 5 bases from J, with 8 bases between. CDR3 nucleotide sequence: TGCAGTGCTAGCAGGGTCCACGAGCAGTACTTC. Translated: CSASRVHEQYF.

In this sample, this clone turned up many times. This rearrangement joins TRBV30 to TRBJ2-7, with D uncertain. The CDR3 sequence is 11 residues long. Trimming stripped 5 bases from V and 5 bases from J, with 10 bases between. The germline V gene has CDR1 GTSNPN and CDR2 SVGIG (reference sequence). CDR3 sequence reads: CAWDKGDEQYF. The CDR3 region has the DNA TGTGCCTGGGACAAAGGAGACGAGCAGTACTTC.

Concerning this clone itself: Just one base apart from a much larger clone, this may be a read error. The chain has TRBV5-4 and TRBJ2-2, with TRBD1 matching 9 bases. The CDR3 length is 16 residues. CDR1 is SGHNT, CDR2 YYREEE, per germline (reference sequence). CDR3 nucleotides: TGTGCCAGCCGTCGCCGGGACAGGGCGAACACCGGGGATCTGTTTTTT. Translation: CASRRRDRANTGDLFF.

This clone was recorded many times. The chain has TRBV14 and TRBJ1-4, with D possibly TRBD1 on 6 matching bases. In germline, CDR1 is SGHDN, CDR2 FVKESK. This CDR3 comprises 13 residues. Trimming shortened V by 3 bases and J by 10 bases, and 12 bases separated the two germline ends. The CDR3 nucleotides are TGTGCCAGCAGCCAGGGCATACAGGGAAAACTGTTTTTT. It codes for CASSQGIQGKLFF.

The table lists this clone with many counts. V is TRBV7-9 and J is TRBJ2-1; D is uncertain. Germline lookup yields CDR1 SEHNR and CDR2 FQNEAQ (reference sequence). The ends were cut back, 1 base at V and 4 bases at J, with 14 bases in the middle. CDR3 length: 16 residues. CDR3 residues: CASSLVRLLVYNEQFF. The CDR3 nucleotides are TGTGCCAGCAGCTTAGTTCGACTGCTCGTTTACAATGAGCAGTTCTTC.

This clone turned up a few times. This chain connects TRBV19 to TRBJ2-3; D not certain. V lost 5 bases to trimming and J lost 0 bases, with 6 bases between them. In germline, CDR1 is LNHDA, CDR2 SQIVND (reference sequence). The CDR3 runs to 13 residues. The CDR3 bases are TGTGCCAGTAGTTCACTTAGCACAGATACGCAGTATTTT. Protein: CASSSLSTDTQYF.

This clone was recorded many times. The rearrangement joins TRBV29-1 to TRBJ1-2; D not certain. Between the trimmed V and J ends, which lost 3 bases and 4 bases, there was a span of 12 bases. The CDR3 totals 13 residues. Germline CDR1 reads SQVTM; CDR2 reads ANQGSEA. The DNA of the CDR3 is TGCAGCGTTGACGCAGGCGCCTCCTATGGCTACACCTTC. Residues: CSVDAGASYGYTF.

This clone was seen repeatedly, ten times or more. The chain uses TRBV28 and TRBJ2-2, with D perhaps TRBD1 (6 bases). The CDR3 has 13 residues. In germline, CDR1 is MDHEN, CDR2 SYDVKM. In DNA form, the CDR3 reads TGTGGCCACCGACAGGAGAACACCGGGGAGCTGTTTTTT. Translated: CGHRQENTGELFF.

The J gene is TRBJ1-1, the V gene TRBV28; 7 bases align to TRBD1. Trimming took 5 bases from V and 5 from J; bases not matched to a gene: 2. This CDR3 has 12 residues. Germline CDR1 MDHEN, CDR2 SYDVKM. The DNA for the CDR3 is TGTGCCAGCAGTCTCAGGGGGACTGAAGCTTTCTTT. Protein product: CASSLRGTEAFF.

In its sample, this clone was seen many times. The chain is built from TRBV30 and TRBJ1-1; D is unclear. The germline CDR1 and CDR2 sequences are GTSNPN and SVGIG (reference sequence). The CDR3 is made up of 14 amino acids. Trimming left V 0 bases short and J 2 bases short, with 10 bases between. The CDR3 here is CAWSVRGLNTEAFF. The CDR3 DNA reads as TGTGCCTGGAGTGTACGTGGGCTAAACACTGAAGCTTTCTTT. The full variable domain, in which reference TRBV30 and TRBJ1-1 provide the parts outside the CDR3, is SQTIHQWPATLVQPVGSPLSLECTVEGTSNPNLYWYRQAAGRGLQLLFYSVGIGQISSEVPQNLSASRPQDRQFILSSKKLLLSDSGFYLCAWSVRGLNTEAFFGQGTRLTVV.

This clone showed up many times. The V call is TRBV19, the J call TRBJ2-3; D may be TRBD2 (6 bases). Looked up from germline, CDR1 is LNHDA and CDR2 is SQIVND (reference sequence). The ends were cut back, 6 bases at V and 2 bases at J, with 12 bases in the middle. There are 14 residues in the CDR3. The CDR3 DNA follows: TGTGCCAGTAGAGGGTGGAGGGCCACAGATACGCAGTATTTT. This translates into CASRGWRATDTQYF.

This clone showed up many times. The junction shows a germline mismatch at one end, possibly a read error. The V and J genes are TRBV2 and TRBJ2-4; 10 bases are shared with TRBD1. Germline CDR1 SNHLY, CDR2 FYNNEI. CDR3 length: 12 amino acids. The CDR3 nucleotides read TGTGCCAGCAGTTATACCGGGACAGGGGACCAGTTC. This encodes CASSYTGTGDQF.

Regarding this clone: One junction end does not reproduce the germline sequence, and a read error may be involved. The chain carries TRBV7-9 and TRBJ2-1; D remains ambiguous. This CDR3 region has 12 residues. Looked up from germline, CDR1 is SEHNR and CDR2 is FQNEAQ (reference sequence). CDR3 loop: CASILTNGEQLF. In DNA, the CDR3 is TGTGCCAGCATCTTAACTAACGGTGAGCAGCTCTTC.

At least ten counts were recorded for this clone. The rearrangement links TRBV28 to TRBJ2-7; D may be TRBD1 or TRBD2 (5 bases each). Trimming removed 4 bases at V and 2 bases at J, with 15 bases between. There are 15 residues in the CDR3. Germline CDR1 is MDHEN and CDR2 is SYDVKM. CDR3 bases: TGTGCCAGCAGTTCTCCGGGACGCAACCCCTACGAGCAGTACTTC. As protein: CASSSPGRNPYEQYF.

Ten or more counts support this clone. The J gene is TRBJ1-1, the V gene TRBV6-4; TRBD1 is a possible D gene (5 bases). Trimming stripped 6 bases from V and 4 bases from J, with 18 bases between. The CDR3 sequence is 15 residues long. CDR1 and CDR2 (germline): MRHNA, SNTAGT. For the CDR3, the DNA is TGTGCCAGCAGCCTGGACGGGGCCGCTGTCACTGAAGCTTTCTTT. Its protein is CASSLDGAAVTEAFF.

The table lists this clone with many counts. The genes are TRBV6-2 or TRBV6-3 and TRBJ2-1; 7 bases line up with TRBD2. CDR1 is MNHEY and CDR2 is SVGEGT in the germline V gene. With V trimmed by 4 bases and J by 4 bases, 19 bases remained unmatched. This CDR3 region has 19 residues. This chain's CDR3 is CASSSLGTIGNFGYNEQFF. CDR3 nucleotides: TGTGCCAGCAGTTCCCTCGGGACTATAGGGAATTTTGGGTACAATGAGCAGTTCTTC.

The V gene is TRBV6-5, the J gene TRBJ1-5; D unclear. The V end was cut by 3 bases, the J end by 7 bases, with 10 bases between. Germline V gene data show CDR1 as MNHEY and CDR2 as SVGAGI. There are 13 residues in the CDR3. CDR3 DNA sequence: TGTGCCAGCAGTTATCGGGAAGGGCAGCCCCAGCATTTT. It specifies CASSYREGQPQHF.

This clone was recorded many times. The chain recombines TRBV6-2 or TRBV6-3 with TRBJ2-3; D is ambiguous. The CDR3 has 15 residues. V was pared by 7 bases and J by 0 bases, with 14 bases between. The germline CDR1 and CDR2 sequences are MNHEY and SVGEGT. The CDR3: CASNHIPSSTDTQYF. In DNA form, the CDR3 reads TGTGCCAGCAACCATATACCTTCTAGCACAGATACGCAGTATTTT.

This clone was counted at least ten times. The rearrangement joins TRBV5-1 to TRBJ1-1; D gene uncertain. Trimming cost V 1 base and J 1 base, with 8 bases left between them. Germline V gives CDR1 SGHRS, CDR2 YFSETQ. This CDR3 has 14 amino acids. The CDR3 loop reads CASSLLDKNTEAFF. The CDR3 DNA sequence: TGCGCCAGCAGCTTGCTCGACAAGAACACTGAAGCTTTCTTT.

This clone was observed many times. This chain uses TRBV6-1 with TRBJ1-1; 7 bases agree with TRBD1. Unmatched junction bases numbered 19, after V lost 10 bases and J lost 5 bases. CDR1 and CDR2 (germline): MNHNS, SASEGT. The CDR3 spans 16 residues. The CDR3 DNA reads as TGTGCCAACGACACAGGGGACCAAGTTCTTGGGACTGAAGCTTTCTTT. Its protein product is CANDTGDQVLGTEAFF.

This clone was observed at least ten times. The genes are TRBV7-8 and TRBJ1-4; D not resolved. The CDR3 has 15 residues. Trimming removed 5 bases from V and 0 bases from J, with 10 bases in between. Germline CDR1 is SGHVS and CDR2 is FQNEAQ. DNA of the CDR3: TGTGCCAGCAGCCGAACAGACGCAACTAATGAAAAACTGTTTTTT. It encodes CASSRTDATNEKLFF.

In its sample, this clone was seen many times. V gene TRBV3-1 combines with J gene TRBJ1-2, with unresolved D. Per germline, CDR1 LGHDT and CDR2 YNNKEL (reference sequence). The ends were cut back, 0 bases at V and 4 bases at J, with 9 bases in the middle. The length of the CDR3 is 14 residues. As DNA, the CDR3 is TGTGCCAGCAGCCAAGACGGGCGACTCTATGGCTACACCTTC. It translates to CASSQDGRLYGYTF.

This clone was counted only a few times. Since no conserved phenylalanine or tryptophan closes the CDR3, a read error is the likely cause. The DNA is omitted, as the CDR3 cannot be located on it reliably, and the CDR3 follows TCRdb's listing. The rearrangement joins TRBV5-1 to TRBJ2-6. The CDR3 is made up of 8 amino acids, end residues included. Germline lookup yields CDR1 SGHRS and CDR2 YFSETQ. CDR3 region: CASSPGTI.

This clone showed up just once. This chain uses TRBV30 with TRBJ2-7; D might be TRBD2 (6 bases). CDR3 size: 14 residues. Germline CDR1 GTSNPN, CDR2 SVGIG (reference sequence). Between the trimmed V and J ends, which lost 0 bases and 4 bases, there was a span of 13 bases. The CDR3 DNA follows: TGTGCCTGGAGTGTACTTGGAGGGGAGTACGAGCAGTACTTC. Protein sequence: CAWSVLGGEYEQYF.

This clone was picked up many times. This CDR3 reads CASMRVREEAFF. CDR3 DNA: TGTGCCAGCATGAGGGTACGGGAAGAAGCTTTCTTT. The chain links TRBV6-1 to TRBJ1-1, with D hard to call. The CDR3 spans 12 residues. Trimming shortened V by 7 bases and J by 8 bases, and 14 bases separated the two germline ends. Germline CDR1 reads MNHNS; CDR2 reads SASEGT.

As regards this clone: An end of the junction does not agree with germline; a read error may underlie this. This chain links TRBV7-3 with TRBJ2-1; D may be TRBD1 (5 bases). The CDR3 is made up of 15 amino acids. The germline gives CDR1 SGHTA, CDR2 FQGTGA. In nucleotides, the CDR3 is TGTGCCAGCATCTCCCAGGGTGCCGCCTACAACGAGCAGTTCTTC. Translated: CASISQGAAYNEQFF.